The entry below describes one T cell receptor beta chain. This sample is part of a study of blood T cell repertoires in COVID-19. Study-wide background: Samples came from the United States, Italy and Spain, spanning acute and convalescent COVID-19.

Profiled with immunoSEQ multiplex PCR; TCRdb holds only in-frame clones, not every one. Here the sample spans roughly 250,000 clones, approximately 79% being singletons. The CDR3 contains 13 residues. Germline V gives CDR1 SNHLY, CDR2 FYNNEI. V was clipped by 7 bases and J by 3 bases, with 10 bases between them. This TCR was recovered from a woman aged 40 to 49 with active or convalescent COVID-19. The rearrangement joins TRBV2 to TRBJ1-5, with D possibly TRBD1 on 5 matching bases. Sample: peripheral blood. The CDR3 loop is CASNRQTNQPQHF. CDR3 nucleotide sequence: TGTGCCAGCAACCGACAGACCAATCAGCCCCAGCATTTT.